This TCR beta chain is drawn from a study of T cell responses to AZD1222 COVID-19 vaccine. Using immunoSEQ multiplex PCR, the repertoire was profiled, and TCRdb retains in-frame clones only, with some absent. The sample has over 110,000 clones; approximately 94% are singletons. The V gene's germline CDR1 is SGHTA and CDR2 FQGNSA. The V end lost 1 base, the J end lost 0 bases, and 10 bases lay between the germline ends. This CDR3 contains 16 residues. The chain couples TRBV7-2 to TRBJ2-1; D may be TRBD1 (6 bases). The material was peripheral blood, obtained on day 0 of AZD1222 vaccination. The sequence was collected from an adult in good health. The CDR3 is CASSLGGLRSYNEQFF. CDR3 nucleotide sequence: TGTGCCAGCAGCTTAGGGGGGCTTCGCTCCTACAATGAGCAGTTCTTC.